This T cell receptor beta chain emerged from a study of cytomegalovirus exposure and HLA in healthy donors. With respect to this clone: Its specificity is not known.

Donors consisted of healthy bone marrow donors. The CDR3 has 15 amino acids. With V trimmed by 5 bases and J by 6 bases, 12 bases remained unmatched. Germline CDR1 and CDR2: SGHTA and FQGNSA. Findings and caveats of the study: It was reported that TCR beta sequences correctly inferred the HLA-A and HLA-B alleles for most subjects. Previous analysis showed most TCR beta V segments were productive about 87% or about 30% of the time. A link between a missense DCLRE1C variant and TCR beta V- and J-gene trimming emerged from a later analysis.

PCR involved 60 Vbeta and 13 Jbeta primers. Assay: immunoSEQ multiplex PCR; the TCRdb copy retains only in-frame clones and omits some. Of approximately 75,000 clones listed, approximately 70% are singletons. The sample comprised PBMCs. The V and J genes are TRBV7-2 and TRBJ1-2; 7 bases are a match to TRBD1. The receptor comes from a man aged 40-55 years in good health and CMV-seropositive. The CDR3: CASSAYEEGANGYTF. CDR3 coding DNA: TGTGCCAGCAGCGCTTATGAGGAGGGGGCGAATGGCTACACCTTC.